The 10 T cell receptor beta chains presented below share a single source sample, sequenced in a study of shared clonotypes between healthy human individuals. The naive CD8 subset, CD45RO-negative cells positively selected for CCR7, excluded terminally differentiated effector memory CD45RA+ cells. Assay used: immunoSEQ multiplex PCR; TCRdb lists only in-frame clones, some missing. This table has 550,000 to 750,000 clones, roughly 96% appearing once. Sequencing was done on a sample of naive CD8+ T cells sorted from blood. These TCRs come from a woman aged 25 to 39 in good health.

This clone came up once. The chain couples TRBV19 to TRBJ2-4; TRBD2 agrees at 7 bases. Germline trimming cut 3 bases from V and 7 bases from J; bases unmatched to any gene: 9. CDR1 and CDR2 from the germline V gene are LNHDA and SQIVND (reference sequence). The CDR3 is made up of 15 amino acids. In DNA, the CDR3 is TGTGCCAGTAGTATTGGGGCGGGAGTTAGCAACATTCAGTACTTC. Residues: CASSIGAGVSNIQYF. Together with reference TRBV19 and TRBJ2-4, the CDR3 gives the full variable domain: DGGITQSPKYLFRKEGQNVTLSCEQNLNHDAMYWYRQDPGQGLRLIYYSQIVNDFQKGDIAEGYSVSREKKESFPLTVTSAQKNPTAFYLCASSIGAGVSNIQYFGAGTRLSVL.

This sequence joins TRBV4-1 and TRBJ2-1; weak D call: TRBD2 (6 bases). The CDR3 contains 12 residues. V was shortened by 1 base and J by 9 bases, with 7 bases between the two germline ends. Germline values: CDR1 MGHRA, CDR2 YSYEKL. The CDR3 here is CASSQGRGEQFF. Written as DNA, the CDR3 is TGCGCCAGCAGCCAAGGGAGGGGTGAGCAGTTCTTC.

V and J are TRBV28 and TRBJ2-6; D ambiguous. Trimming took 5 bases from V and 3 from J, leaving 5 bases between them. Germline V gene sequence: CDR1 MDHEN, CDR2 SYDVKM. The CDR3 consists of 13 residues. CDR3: CASSEVGANVLTF. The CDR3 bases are TGTGCCAGCAGTGAGGTTGGGGCCAACGTCCTGACTTTC. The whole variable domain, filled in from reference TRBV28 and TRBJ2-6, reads DVKVTQSSRYLVKRTGEKVFLECVQDMDHENMFWYRQDPGLGLRLIYFSYDVKMKEKGDIPEGYSVSREKKERFSLILESASTNQTSMYLCASSEVGANVLTFGAGSRLTVL.

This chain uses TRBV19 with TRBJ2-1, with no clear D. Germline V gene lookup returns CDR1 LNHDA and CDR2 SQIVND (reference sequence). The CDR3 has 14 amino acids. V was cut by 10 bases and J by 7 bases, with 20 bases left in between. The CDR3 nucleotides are TGTGCCACCACCCGGGCAGGAGTTTTGAATGAGCAGTTCTTC. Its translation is CATTRAGVLNEQFF.

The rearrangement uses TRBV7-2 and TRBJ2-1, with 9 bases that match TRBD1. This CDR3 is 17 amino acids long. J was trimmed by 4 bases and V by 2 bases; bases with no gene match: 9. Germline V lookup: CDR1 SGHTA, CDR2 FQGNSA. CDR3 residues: CASSLRRPGQGYNEQFF. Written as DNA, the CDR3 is TGTGCCAGCAGCTTAAGGCGACCGGGACAGGGTTACAATGAGCAGTTCTTC. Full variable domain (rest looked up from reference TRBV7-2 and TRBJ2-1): GAGVSQSPSNKVTEKGKDVELRCDPISGHTALYWYRQSLGQGLEFLIYFQGNSAPDKSGLPSDRFSAERTGGSVSTLTIQRTQQEDSAVYLCASSLRRPGQGYNEQFFGPGTRLTVL.

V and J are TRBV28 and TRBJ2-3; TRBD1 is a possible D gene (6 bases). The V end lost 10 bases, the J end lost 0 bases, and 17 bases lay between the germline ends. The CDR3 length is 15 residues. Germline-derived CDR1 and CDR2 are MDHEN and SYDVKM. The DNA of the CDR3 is TGTGCCACTTCCCTAGGGACATCTAGCACAGATACGCAGTATTTT. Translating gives CATSLGTSSTDTQYF.

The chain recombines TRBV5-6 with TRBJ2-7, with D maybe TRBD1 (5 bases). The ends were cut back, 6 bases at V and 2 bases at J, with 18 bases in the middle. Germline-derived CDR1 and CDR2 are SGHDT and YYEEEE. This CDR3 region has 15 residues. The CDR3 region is CASTFGAVQTYEQYF. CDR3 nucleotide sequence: TGTGCCAGCACTTTTGGGGCAGTCCAAACCTACGAGCAGTACTTC.

The CDR3 DNA is TGTGCCAGCAGCAAGTCCGGGACCCCGATGGAGACCCAGTACTTC. It encodes CASSKSGTPMETQYF. This rearrangement joins TRBV13 to TRBJ2-5; D may match TRBD1 or TRBD2 (5 bases each). CDR1 is PRHDT and CDR2 is FYEKMQ in the germline V gene (reference sequence). Trimming cost V 5 bases and J 5 bases, with 18 bases left between them. The CDR3 runs 15 residues.

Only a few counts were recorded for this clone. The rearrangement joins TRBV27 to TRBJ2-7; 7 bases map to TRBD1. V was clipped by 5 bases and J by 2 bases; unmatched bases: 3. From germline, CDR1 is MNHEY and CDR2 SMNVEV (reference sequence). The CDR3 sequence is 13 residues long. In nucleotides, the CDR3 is TGTGCCAGCAGTGACAGGGTTCCCTACGAGCAGTACTTC. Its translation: CASSDRVPYEQYF.

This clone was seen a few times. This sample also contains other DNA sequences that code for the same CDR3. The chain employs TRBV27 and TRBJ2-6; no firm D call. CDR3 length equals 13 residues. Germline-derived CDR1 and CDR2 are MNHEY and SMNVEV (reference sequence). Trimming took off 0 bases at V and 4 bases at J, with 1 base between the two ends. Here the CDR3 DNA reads TGTGCCAGCAGTTTATCCGGGGCCAACGTCCTGACTTTC. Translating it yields CASSLSGANVLTF.